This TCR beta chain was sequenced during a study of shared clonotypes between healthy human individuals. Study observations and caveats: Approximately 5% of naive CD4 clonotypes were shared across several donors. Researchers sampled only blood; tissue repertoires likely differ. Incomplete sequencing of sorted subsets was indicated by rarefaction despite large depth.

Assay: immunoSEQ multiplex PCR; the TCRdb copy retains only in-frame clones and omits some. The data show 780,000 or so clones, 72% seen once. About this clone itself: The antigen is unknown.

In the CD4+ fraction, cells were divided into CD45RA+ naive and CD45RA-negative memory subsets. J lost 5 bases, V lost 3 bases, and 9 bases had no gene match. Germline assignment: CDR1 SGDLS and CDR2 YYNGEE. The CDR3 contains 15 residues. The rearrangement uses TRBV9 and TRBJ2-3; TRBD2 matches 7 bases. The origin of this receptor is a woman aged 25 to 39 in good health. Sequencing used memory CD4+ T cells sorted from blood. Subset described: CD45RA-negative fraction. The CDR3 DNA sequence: TGTGCCAGCAGCGCCGGGACTATCGGGGGAGATACGCAGTATTTT. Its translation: CASSAGTIGGDTQYF.